The 26 T cell receptor beta chains in this list originate from one sample, sequenced in a study of cytotoxic CD8 clonotypes in ibrutinib-treated CLL. Using immunoSEQ multiplex PCR, the repertoire was profiled, and TCRdb retains in-frame clones only, with some absent. The sample lists some 300,000 clones, 80% occurring once. The sequencing used PBMCs, collected before ibrutinib treatment. These receptors were obtained from a human donor with chronic lymphocytic leukemia.

V and J are TRBV5-1 and TRBJ1-1; D not certain. Germline CDR1 and CDR2: SGHRS and YFSETQ. The CDR3 runs to 13 residues. V was pared by 2 bases and J by 1 base, with 6 bases between. The CDR3 DNA reads as TGCGCCAGCAGCTTTATCGGGAACACTGAAGCTTTCTTT. The encoded protein is CASSFIGNTEAFF.

This chain links TRBV18 with TRBJ2-7, with 14 bases lining up with TRBD2. CDR3 length: 19 amino acids. J lost 2 bases, V lost 2 bases, and 11 bases had no gene match. Per germline, CDR1 KGHSH and CDR2 LQKENI. The CDR3 region is CASSPGGTSGSSSPYEQYF. In DNA, the CDR3 is TGTGCCAGCTCACCAGGGGGGACTAGCGGGAGCAGCTCCCCCTACGAGCAGTACTTC.

V gene TRBV2 combines with J gene TRBJ1-5; unclear D gene. Trimming removed 2 bases from V and 0 bases from J, with 11 bases in between. The germline V gene has CDR1 SNHLY and CDR2 FYNNEI. The CDR3 totals 16 residues. The CDR3 nucleotides are TGTGCCAGCAGTGAACGAGGGCTCGGTAGCAATCAGCCCCAGCATTTT. Its protein is CASSERGLGSNQPQHF.

The rearrangement links TRBV30 to TRBJ2-5, with no clear D. The last part of the DNA fits TRBJ2-7 better; the J call may be wrong. The germline V gene has CDR1 GTSNPN and CDR2 SVGIG (reference sequence). The CDR3 length is 12 residues. The CDR3 coding sequence is TGTGCCTGGAGTGTAAAGGTAGACGAGCAGTACTTC. Its protein product is CAWSVKVDEQYF.

The gene calls are TRBV7-2 and TRBJ2-1; a weak D match, TRBD2 (6 bases). This CDR3 is built from 14 residues. The germline V gene has CDR1 SGHTA and CDR2 FQGNSA. V lost 4 bases to trimming and J lost 1 base, with 8 bases between them. The CDR3 protein is CASSYGGSYNEQFF. For the CDR3, the DNA is TGTGCCAGCAGCTACGGGGGTTCCTACAATGAGCAGTTCTTC.

The chain combines TRBV5-1 with TRBJ2-3; 8 bases align to TRBD2. The CDR3 is 15 amino acids. Per germline, CDR1 SGHRS and CDR2 YFSETQ. The V gene end was trimmed by 1 base and the J gene end by 4 bases; junction bases not matched to a gene: 5. The CDR3 coding sequence is TGCGCCAGCAGCTTGTCGGGACTAGATGCAGATACGCAGTATTTT. It is translated as CASSLSGLDADTQYF.

The genes are TRBV10-2 and TRBJ2-1; 7 bases are a match to TRBD2. Germline values: CDR1 WSHSY, CDR2 SAAADI. The CDR3 totals 15 residues. The J segment lost 3 bases and the V segment lost 3 bases, leaving 5 bases of the junction unmatched. CDR3 sequence (DNA): TGCGCCAGCAGTGAAACGGGCGGGAGCTACAATGAGCAGTTCTTC. It is translated as CASSETGGSYNEQFF.

The gene calls are TRBV27 and TRBJ2-7, with 7 bases that match TRBD1. Germline CDR1 reads MNHEY; CDR2 reads SMNVEV (reference sequence). The CDR3 is 12 residues long. V trimming: 6 bases; J trimming: 3 bases; junction bases outside the gene matches: 2. The CDR3 is CASRGTVYEQYF. The CDR3 bases are TGTGCCAGCAGGGGGACAGTCTACGAGCAGTACTTC.

The chain combines TRBV11-3 with TRBJ1-1; a possible D gene is TRBD1 (6 bases). There are 13 residues in the CDR3. The V gene lost 5 bases and the J gene lost 0 bases, with 7 bases spanning the gap. Germline V gene sequence: CDR1 SGHNT, CDR2 YENEEA. The CDR3 DNA is TGTGCCAGCAGCGGACAGATGAACACTGAAGCTTTCTTT. Translating gives CASSGQMNTEAFF.

This clone has more than one count but fewer than ten. V and J are TRBV27 and TRBJ2-5; D unresolved. The CDR3 sequence is 13 residues long. With 8 bases removed from V and 5 bases from J, the gap between germline ends came to 15 bases. Germline CDR1 MNHEY, CDR2 SMNVEV (reference sequence). CDR3 bases: TGTGCCAGCGGCTTCCCGACGTTGGAGACCCAGTACTTC. This translates into CASGFPTLETQYF.

V gene TRBV9 combines with J gene TRBJ2-7, with D possibly being TRBD1 (5 bases). Between the trimmed V and J ends, which lost 3 bases and 5 bases, there was a span of 18 bases. This CDR3 has 15 amino acids. Germline CDR1 SGDLS, CDR2 YYNGEE. CDR3 sequence: CASSDKTATSDEQYF. The CDR3 DNA is TGTGCCAGCAGCGACAAGACAGCCACATCAGACGAGCAGTACTTC.

In DNA, the CDR3 is TGCAGCGCCGAGACTAGCGGAGGCTACAATGAGCAGTTCTTC. It is translated as CSAETSGGYNEQFF. The chain links TRBV29-1 to TRBJ2-1; TRBD2 matches 9 bases. After removal of 7 bases from V and 3 bases from J, the junction contained 7 bases not matched to a gene. This CDR3 has 14 residues. Germline lookup yields CDR1 SQVTM and CDR2 ANQGSEA.

The chain links TRBV30 to TRBJ1-4, with D possibly matching TRBD1 (6 bases). Germline V lookup: CDR1 GTSNPN, CDR2 SVGIG (reference sequence). The V gene lost 3 bases and the J gene lost 3 bases, with 11 bases spanning the gap. CDR3 length equals 14 residues. The CDR3 loop reads CAWSQDRSNEKLFF. DNA of the CDR3: TGTGCCTGGAGCCAAGACAGGTCTAATGAAAAACTGTTTTTT.

The chain links TRBV10-3 to TRBJ2-7; the match to TRBD1 covers 10 bases. This CDR3 has 13 residues. Trimming removed 4 bases from V and 4 bases from J; junction bases left unmatched: 1. Germline CDR1 ENHRY, CDR2 SYGVKD. The CDR3 DNA reads as TGTGCCATCAGTGGGACAGGGGGGTACGAGCAGTACTTC. Translation: CAISGTGGYEQYF.

V is TRBV2 and J is TRBJ1-2; D call uncertain. There are 15 residues in the CDR3. Between the trimmed V and J ends, which lost 2 bases and 6 bases, there was a span of 16 bases. CDR1 is SNHLY, CDR2 FYNNEI, per germline. CDR3 sequence: CASSERSLGVHGYTF. CDR3 coding DNA: TGTGCCAGCAGTGAACGTAGTTTGGGTGTCCATGGCTACACCTTC.

J is TRBJ2-7 and V is TRBV5-1; a weak D match, TRBD1 (5 bases). CDR1 SGHRS and CDR2 YFSETQ come from the germline V gene. V lost 4 bases to trimming and J lost 4 bases, with 15 bases between them. CDR3 size: 14 residues. The CDR3 is CASSPSGATYEQYF. The DNA for the CDR3 is TGCGCCAGCAGCCCCAGTGGGGCGACTTACGAGCAGTACTTC.

The chain recombines TRBV30 with TRBJ2-7, with 9 bases aligning to TRBD1. The CDR3 is 13 amino acids. In germline, CDR1 is GTSNPN, CDR2 SVGIG (reference sequence). The V and J ends lost 2 bases and 6 bases, in that order; junction bases with no gene match: 5. For the CDR3, the DNA is TGTGCCTGGAGTCGACAGGGGGAGGGCGAGCAGTACTTC. It is translated as CAWSRQGEGEQYF.

The table lists this clone with a few counts. This rearrangement joins TRBV7-8 to TRBJ2-3; D is ambiguous. The V end was cut by 4 bases, the J end by 1 base, with 15 bases between. CDR1 and CDR2 (germline): SGHVS, FQNEAQ. The CDR3 loop spans 16 amino acids. CDR3 residues: CASSSFVQGGTDTQYF. The DNA of the CDR3 is TGTGCCAGCAGCTCATTCGTCCAAGGAGGCACAGATACGCAGTATTTT.

The chain carries TRBV5-4 and TRBJ1-5; D may be TRBD1 (5 bases). The V gene's germline CDR1 is SGHNT and CDR2 YYREEE (reference sequence). CDR3 length: 17 amino acids. Trimming shortened V by 4 bases and J by 1 base, and 18 bases separated the two germline ends. CDR3 region: CASSEGPHWDSNQPQHF. CDR3 bases: TGTGCCAGCAGCGAGGGCCCCCACTGGGACAGCAATCAGCCCCAGCATTTT.

V and J are TRBV11-2 and TRBJ1-4; D is undetermined. From germline, CDR1 is SGHAT and CDR2 FQNNGV. Trimming removed 0 bases from V and 11 bases from J, with 7 bases in between. The CDR3 is 12 amino acids. CDR3 sequence: CASSLDGGKLFF. CDR3 sequence (DNA): TGTGCCAGCAGCTTAGACGGCGGGAAACTGTTTTTT.

The V call is TRBV2, the J call TRBJ2-7, with D unresolved. This CDR3 contains 13 residues. V was shortened by 4 bases and J by 2 bases, with 9 bases between the two germline ends. In germline, CDR1 is SNHLY, CDR2 FYNNEI. The CDR3 DNA reads as TGTGCCAGCAGTGTTGCAAGGACCTACGAGCAGTACTTC. Translation: CASSVARTYEQYF.

This chain joins TRBV15 and TRBJ2-1, with D possibly being TRBD2 (6 bases). CDR1 is LNHNV, CDR2 YYDKDF, per germline (reference sequence). The CDR3 spans 15 residues. The V end was cut by 5 bases, the J end by 2 bases, with 13 bases between. Here the CDR3 DNA reads TGTGCCACCAGCTGGGTGTCTAGCGCCTACAATGAGCAGTTCTTC. Its protein product is CATSWVSSAYNEQFF.

There are a few counts of this clone. The chain is built from TRBV7-2 and TRBJ1-1; maybe TRBD1 (5 bases). Germline V lookup: CDR1 SGHTA, CDR2 FQGNSA. The CDR3 totals 13 residues. V was shortened by 1 base and J by 11 bases, with 14 bases between the two germline ends. This CDR3 reads CASSLEGGDLAFF. For the CDR3, the DNA is TGTGCCAGCAGCTTAGAAGGAGGGGATCTGGCTTTCTTT.

The rearrangement links TRBV7-8 to TRBJ2-7, with 10 bases matching TRBD1. The trim removed 1 base at V and 4 bases at J, leaving 4 bases unmatched. The CDR3 loop spans 15 amino acids. Germline CDR1 and CDR2: SGHVS and FQNEAQ. In DNA form, the CDR3 reads TGTGCCAGCAGCTTAGGGGGGACAGGGGCTTACGAGCAGTACTTC. Amino acids: CASSLGGTGAYEQYF.

This clone turned up a few times. CDR3 residues: CASSLATGDEQYF. The CDR3 DNA reads as TGTGCCAGCAGCTTAGCTACAGGGGACGAGCAGTACTTC. The rearrangement links TRBV7-6 to TRBJ2-7; TRBD1 matches at 7 bases. Germline lookup yields CDR1 SGHVS and CDR2 FNYEAQ. The J segment lost 5 bases and the V segment lost 0 bases, leaving 1 base of the junction unmatched. This CDR3 contains 13 residues.

The CDR3 reads CACRRLAAGELFF. In nucleotides, the CDR3 is TGTGCCTGCCGGCGACTAGCGGCCGGGGAGCTGTTTTTT. This chain joins TRBV30 and TRBJ2-2; 9 bases are shared with TRBD2. This CDR3 is 13 amino acids long. V lost 6 bases to trimming and J lost 6 bases; unmatched junction nucleotides: 5. CDR1 is GTSNPN, CDR2 SVGIG, per germline (reference sequence).